This record looks at one T cell receptor beta chain sequence and its context. The same CDR3 also results from other DNA sequences found in this sample. Only in-frame clones appear in the TCRdb table, and some are missing; sequencing was by immunoSEQ multiplex PCR. The sample contains approximately 50,000 clones, less than 90% of which appear only once. CDR1 is DFQATT, CDR2 SNEGSKA, per germline (reference sequence). This CDR3 comprises 11 residues. The V end lost 3 bases, the J end lost 3 bases, and 6 bases lay between the germline ends. This sample is drawn from a study of OX40 agonist ivuxolimab in advanced cancers.

The rearrangement uses TRBV20-1 and TRBJ2-7; D is unclear. The specimen was CD4+ or CD8+ T cells sorted from blood, collected in a trial of the OX40 agonist ivuxolimab. The sequence derives from an adult with an advanced solid tumor such as melanoma, head and neck, liver or kidney cancer. The CDR3 is CSASRGYEQYF. The CDR3 coding sequence is TGCAGTGCTAGCAGAGGCTACGAGCAGTACTTC.